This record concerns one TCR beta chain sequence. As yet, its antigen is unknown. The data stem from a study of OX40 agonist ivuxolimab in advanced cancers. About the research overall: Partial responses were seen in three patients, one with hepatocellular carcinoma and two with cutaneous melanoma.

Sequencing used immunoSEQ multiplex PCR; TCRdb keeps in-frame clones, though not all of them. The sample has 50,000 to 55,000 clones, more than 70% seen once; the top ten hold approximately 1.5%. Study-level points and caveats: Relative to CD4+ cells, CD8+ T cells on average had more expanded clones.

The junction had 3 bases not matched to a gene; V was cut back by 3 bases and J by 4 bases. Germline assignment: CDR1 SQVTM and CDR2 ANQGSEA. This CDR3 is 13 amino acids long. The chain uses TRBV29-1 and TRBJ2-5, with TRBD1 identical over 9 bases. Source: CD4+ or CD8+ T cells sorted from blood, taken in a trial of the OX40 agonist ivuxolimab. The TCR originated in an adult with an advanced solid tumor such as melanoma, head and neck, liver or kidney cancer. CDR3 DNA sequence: TGCAGCGTTGAGGGACAGGGCCCAGAGACCCAGTACTTC. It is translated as CSVEGQGPETQYF.